This T cell receptor beta chain is from a study of T cells expressing NK-cell markers. Each CDR3 protein gets one entry in TCRdb, which reprocessed the 5' RACE reads and gives no DNA. This sample lists roughly 420,000 distinct CDR3 sequences; its ten largest clones have under 7.5%. The germline gives CDR1 SGHTA, CDR2 FQGTGA. This CDR3 has 14 residues. The clonotype was recovered from a woman between 18 and 70 years old in good health. Sequencing was performed on blood T cells: a sorted CD56 or NKG2C T cell subset, CD4+ or CD8+ T cells, or bulk PBMC T cells (not recorded which). This chain connects TRBV7-3 to TRBJ2-3; TCRdb proposes TRBD1, but this gene call is untestable without DNA. The CDR3 reads CASRSGTVPDTQYF.